This T cell receptor (beta chain) was profiled in a study of identical twins. This clonotype was found a few times. Its antigen is as yet unknown. Each CDR3 protein gets one entry after TCRdb re-called the 5' RACE reads with MiXCR. The sample carries hundreds of thousands of distinct CDR3 sequences, 5.5% to 6.5% recorded once. Trimming left V 3 bases short and J 12 bases short, with 18 bases between. The germline gives CDR1 MNHEY, CDR2 SMNVEV (reference sequence). The CDR3 spans 14 residues. General study findings and limits: Excess sharing by twins proved weaker in beta out-of-frame sequences.

V is TRBV27 and J is TRBJ2-1, with D perhaps assigned TRBD1 or TRBD2 (7 bases each). Sequenced sample: naive T cells sorted from blood. This TCR derives from a man between 18 and 35 years old in good health. The CDR3 is CASSFGGGGVGQFF. CDR3 bases: TGTGCCAGCAGTTTCGGGGGAGGGGGCGTTGGGCAGTTCTTC.